These 19 T cell receptor beta chains were all obtained from the same sample, sequenced in a study of shared clonotypes between healthy human individuals. Naive CD8 cells lacked CD45RO, underwent positive selection for CCR7 and left out terminally differentiated effector memory CD45RA+ cells. Profiled with immunoSEQ multiplex PCR; TCRdb holds only in-frame clones, not every one. The sample shows hundreds of thousands of clones, about 92% of them seen only once. Sequencing input: naive CD8+ T cells sorted from blood. The receptors stem from a man aged 25 to 40 in good health.

The J gene is TRBJ1-3, the V gene TRBV6-1; tentative D call: TRBD1 (5 bases). Trimming stripped 4 bases from V and 3 bases from J, with 7 bases between. The CDR3 consists of 13 residues. The germline V gene encodes CDR1 MNHNS and CDR2 SASEGT. The CDR3 loop reads CASSGDDGNTIYF. The CDR3 nucleotides are TGTGCCAGCAGTGGGGACGATGGAAACACCATATATTTT.

This clone occurred once. The rearrangement links TRBV9 to TRBJ2-7, with D unclear. CDR3 length equals 15 residues. Germline CDR1 SGDLS, CDR2 YYNGEE. The V gene lost 4 bases and the J gene lost 3 bases, with 17 bases spanning the gap. CDR3 residues: CASSQLKRGNYEQYF. CDR3 nucleotide sequence: TGTGCCAGCAGCCAATTAAAGCGAGGAAACTACGAGCAGTACTTC.

The V call is TRBV7-8, the J call TRBJ2-7, with D tentatively TRBD1 (6 bases). The CDR3 totals 13 residues. V dropped 5 bases and J dropped 4 bases, with 12 bases sitting between them. Germline assignment: CDR1 SGHVS and CDR2 FQNEAQ. The CDR3 sequence: CASSLDRKYEQYF. The CDR3 DNA sequence: TGTGCCAGCAGCCTCGACAGGAAGTACGAGCAGTACTTC.

The chain uses TRBV18 and TRBJ2-2; no firm D call. Germline CDR1 and CDR2: KGHSH and LQKENI. The V end lost 0 bases, the J end lost 5 bases, and 4 bases lay between the germline ends. The CDR3 loop spans 13 amino acids. This CDR3 is CASSPPETGELFF. Written as DNA, the CDR3 is TGTGCCAGCTCACCACCAGAAACCGGGGAGCTGTTTTTT.

As DNA, the CDR3 is TGTGCCGTCCAGGGTGCTGGGGCCAACGTCCTGACTTTC. Its protein is CAVQGAGANVLTF. J is TRBJ2-6 and V is TRBV2; D is possibly TRBD1 (5 bases). The V and J ends lost 11 bases and 2 bases respectively, with 10 bases between them. The germline gives CDR1 SNHLY, CDR2 FYNNEI. The CDR3 is 13 residues long.

V usage is TRBV7-9 and J usage is TRBJ2-3, with TRBD2 matching over 11 bases. This CDR3 is 15 amino acids long. The germline gives CDR1 SEHNR, CDR2 FQNEAQ (reference sequence). J gave up 3 bases and V 2 bases, and 1 base lay outside the gene matches. CDR3 region: CASSLPSGRTDTQYF. CDR3 coding DNA: TGTGCCAGCAGCTTACCTAGCGGGAGGACAGATACGCAGTATTTT.

This sequence joins TRBV6-5 and TRBJ2-7; TRBD1 or TRBD2 may be the D gene (6 bases each). This CDR3 is 16 amino acids long. Germline V gene lookup returns CDR1 MNHEY and CDR2 SVGAGI. The V gene lost 0 bases and the J gene lost 4 bases, with 16 bases spanning the gap. The DNA for the CDR3 is TGTGCCAGCAGTTACTCGAGGGGGGACATTCCATACGAGCAGTACTTC. It specifies CASSYSRGDIPYEQYF.

This rearrangement joins TRBV27 to TRBJ2-3; TRBD2 matches 14 bases. The CDR3 loop spans 20 amino acids. Germline-derived CDR1 and CDR2 are MNHEY and SMNVEV (reference sequence). V shed 0 bases, J shed 6 bases, and the junction held 14 bases outside the gene matches. In DNA, the CDR3 is TGTGCCAGCAGTTTATCGAGACTAGCGGGAGGGCCATCTGGGATTGATACGCAGTATTTT. Protein: CASSLSRLAGGPSGIDTQYF.

V usage is TRBV29-1 and J usage is TRBJ2-7; no clear D gene. This CDR3 region has 13 residues. Looked up from germline, CDR1 is SQVTM and CDR2 is ANQGSEA. The V and J ends lost 7 bases and 1 base respectively, with 14 bases between them. Here the CDR3 DNA reads TGCAGCGCTATCCAGTTCGGGTCCTACGAGCAGTACTTC. Residues: CSAIQFGSYEQYF.

The chain employs TRBV4-3 and TRBJ2-7; D remains ambiguous. The V gene's germline CDR1 is LGHNA and CDR2 YSLEER. The length of the CDR3 is 15 residues. Trimming cost V 4 bases and J 4 bases, with 17 bases left between them. The DNA for the CDR3 is TGCGCCAGCAGCCCTGGACCCCAATCATCATACGAGCAGTACTTC. It codes for CASSPGPQSSYEQYF.

This clone was picked up a small number of times. The J gene is TRBJ2-7, the V gene TRBV18; D gene unclear. The CDR3 contains 13 residues. Deletions cut 2 bases from V and 7 bases from J, with 12 bases between. CDR1 is KGHSH and CDR2 is LQKENI in the germline V gene. CDR3 sequence (DNA): TGTGCCAGCTCACCAGCGGATGGCGGAGAGCAGTACTTC. Translation gives CASSPADGGEQYF.

The genes are TRBV27 and TRBJ2-7; D is uncertain. Deletions cut 2 bases from V and 0 bases from J, with 11 bases between. This CDR3 is 15 amino acids long. Germline values: CDR1 MNHEY, CDR2 SMNVEV (reference sequence). The CDR3, as DNA: TGTGCCAGCAGTTTAGGAATACGTAGCTCCTACGAGCAGTACTTC. Translation: CASSLGIRSSYEQYF.

Points on this clone: Sequence at one end of the junction differs from germline and may be a read error. The chain uses TRBV7-2 and TRBJ2-1, with D perhaps matching TRBD2 (5 bases). The germline gives CDR1 SGHTA, CDR2 FQGNSA. The CDR3 runs to 13 residues. CDR3 residues: CASSLATNNEQFF. Written as DNA, the CDR3 is TGTGCCAGCAGCCTAGCAACGAACAATGAGCAGTTCTTC.

V and J are TRBV11-2 and TRBJ2-3, with D possibly matching TRBD1 (5 bases). This CDR3 comprises 17 residues. Trimming shortened V by 2 bases and J by 0 bases, and 15 bases separated the two germline ends. Per germline, CDR1 SGHAT and CDR2 FQNNGV. DNA of the CDR3: TGTGCCAGCAGCTTAACGTTGGACATAACTAGCACAGATACGCAGTATTTT. Its protein product is CASSLTLDITSTDTQYF.

Turning to this clone: Germline is not matched at one junction end, which may reflect a read error. The chain links TRBV2 to TRBJ2-7; 8 positions match TRBD1. The CDR3 spans 14 residues. Per germline, CDR1 SNHLY and CDR2 FYNNEI. The CDR3 nucleotides read TGTGCCAACAGTGAAACAGGGGGCTCCTACGAGCAGTACTTC. Amino acids: CANSETGGSYEQYF.

For this clone: The same CDR3 arises from other DNA sequences in this sample as well. The chain has TRBV18 and TRBJ2-7; D call uncertain. Trimming removed 5 bases at V and 4 bases at J, with 12 bases between. The CDR3 covers 13 residues. Per the germline V gene, CDR1 is KGHSH and CDR2 is LQKENI. CDR3 in amino acids: CASSEDSSYEQYF. The DNA for the CDR3 is TGTGCCAGCTCAGAGGATTCCAGTTACGAGCAGTACTTC.

The chain combines TRBV7-8 with TRBJ2-6, with D possibly TRBD1 on 6 matching bases. V was trimmed by 2 bases and J by 4 bases, leaving 15 bases between them. CDR1 and CDR2 from the germline V gene are SGHVS and FQNEAQ. There are 17 residues in the CDR3. CDR3 region: CASSLWTEVLGANVLTF. CDR3 nucleotide sequence: TGTGCCAGCAGCTTATGGACAGAAGTCCTCGGGGCCAACGTCCTGACTTTC. Combining the CDR3 with reference TRBV7-8 and TRBJ2-6 gives the whole variable domain GAGVSQSPRYKVAKRGQDVALRCDPISGHVSLFWYQQALGQGPEFLTYFQNEAQLDKSGLPSDRFFAERPEGSVSTLKIQRTQQEDSAVYLCASSLWTEVLGANVLTFGAGSRLTVL.

The rearrangement joins TRBV9 to TRBJ2-2; tentative D call: TRBD2 (6 bases). CDR1 and CDR2 from the germline V gene are SGDLS and YYNGEE. V lost 0 bases, J lost 7 bases, and 13 bases lay in between. This CDR3 has 15 residues. CDR3 in DNA: TGTGCCAGCAGCGTAGGCGGGGTTTCAAACGGGGAGCTGTTTTTT. This codes for CASSVGGVSNGELFF.

J is TRBJ2-2 and V is TRBV28, with D perhaps TRBD1 (5 bases). Germline V lookup: CDR1 MDHEN, CDR2 SYDVKM. V lost 8 bases and J lost 3, with 16 bases in between. CDR3 length equals 15 residues. CDR3 nucleotide sequence: TGTGCCAGCCACTCCGGAAGGGGATACACCGGGGAGCTGTTTTTT. Translation gives CASHSGRGYTGELFF.